The 25 T cell receptor beta chains listed next were all sequenced from one sample in a study of identical twins. Each CDR3 protein gets one entry after TCRdb re-called the 5' RACE reads with MiXCR. Of 550,000 to 800,000 distinct CDR3 sequences listed, about 7.1% are singletons. The sample was also linked to a second study, of yellow fever vaccine responses in identical twins.

Material: PBMCs. The receptors were gathered from a woman under 30 in good health.

This clonotype was seen ten or more times. The chain couples TRBV12-3 or TRBV12-4 to TRBJ1-6; D uncertain. CDR3 length equals 13 residues. The V end lost 3 bases, the J end lost 8 bases, and 8 bases lay between the germline ends. This CDR3 reads CASSFGRDSPLHF. Written as DNA, the CDR3 is TGTGCCAGCAGTTTCGGGAGAGATTCACCCCTCCACTTT.

The gene calls are TRBV10-1 and TRBJ2-7; D tentatively reads TRBD1 or TRBD2 (5 bases each). Trimming cost V 5 bases and J 6 bases, with 17 bases left between them. Per the germline V gene, CDR1 is WNHNN and CDR2 is SYGVQD (reference sequence). This CDR3 has 14 amino acids. CDR3 region: CASSLGPRGGEQYF. In DNA form, the CDR3 reads TGCGCCAGCAGTTTGGGACCGAGGGGTGGCGAGCAGTACTTC.

This clonotype has more than one count but fewer than ten. V is TRBV15 and J is TRBJ1-6; D remains unclear. Trimming cost V 1 base and J 5 bases, with 9 bases left between them. The CDR3 is 15 residues long. Germline CDR1 is LNHNV and CDR2 is YYDKDF (reference sequence). The CDR3 sequence: CATSRARDDNSPLHF. The DNA for the CDR3 is TGTGCCACCAGCAGAGCAAGGGATGATAATTCACCCCTCCACTTT.

This clonotype was seen many times. The chain uses TRBV13 and TRBJ2-3; 7 bases are a match to TRBD2. Germline CDR1 PRHDT, CDR2 FYEKMQ (reference sequence). CDR3 length equals 16 residues. The V and J ends lost 3 bases and 5 bases, in that order; junction bases with no gene match: 11. The CDR3 coding sequence is TGTGCCAGCAGCTTCCCTAGCGGAGAACAAAAAGATACGCAGTATTTT. Translation: CASSFPSGEQKDTQYF.

This clonotype has ten or more counts. This rearrangement joins TRBV7-9 to TRBJ2-3; D uncertain. Trimming left V 1 base short and J 5 bases short, with 13 bases between. The CDR3 contains 15 residues. CDR1 is SEHNR and CDR2 is FQNEAQ in the germline V gene (reference sequence). Here the CDR3 DNA reads TGTGCCAGCAGCTTAGTCTTGACGACCAAAGATACGCAGTATTTT. Protein: CASSLVLTTKDTQYF.

This clonotype was picked up many times. The CDR3 here is CASSLRRGWENTEAFF. DNA of the CDR3: TGTGCCAGCAGCTTACGACGGGGATGGGAAAACACTGAAGCTTTCTTT. The chain uses TRBV7-6 and TRBJ1-1; D remains ambiguous. Germline-derived CDR1 and CDR2 are SGHVS and FNYEAQ. This CDR3 contains 16 residues. Trimming took 2 bases from V and 2 from J, leaving 15 bases between them.

The rearrangement joins TRBV28 to TRBJ2-3; D call uncertain. This CDR3 has 15 amino acids. The germline CDR1 and CDR2 sequences are MDHEN and SYDVKM. V was trimmed by 5 bases and J by 5 bases, leaving 17 bases between them. The CDR3 sequence is CASSIGSGRLDTQYF. CDR3 sequence (DNA): TGTGCCAGCAGTATTGGATCCGGACGGCTAGATACGCAGTATTTT.

This clonotype turned up a few times. The gene calls are TRBV12-3 or TRBV12-4 and TRBJ2-5, with D uncertain. The CDR3 consists of 12 residues. V was cut by 5 bases and J by 7 bases, with 11 bases left in between. CDR3 DNA sequence: TGTGCCAGCAGTCCGAGTCTAGGGACCCAGTACTTC. This gives the protein CASSPSLGTQYF.

This chain links TRBV6-5 with TRBJ2-7; 9 positions agree with TRBD1. The CDR3 extends over 16 amino acids. Germline V gene sequence: CDR1 MNHEY, CDR2 SVGAGI. V dropped 0 bases and J dropped 5; count of bases not matched to a gene: 8. The chain's CDR3 is CASSYSSGTGINEQYF. CDR3 nucleotides: TGTGCCAGCAGTTACTCGTCGGGGACAGGGATCAACGAGCAGTACTTC.

This clonotype was detected many times. This chain's CDR3 is CASSRDRLNYGYTF. CDR3 sequence (DNA): TGCGCCAGCAGCCGGGACCGCCTAAACTATGGCTACACCTTC. The gene calls are TRBV5-1 and TRBJ1-2; the D gene is possibly TRBD1 (5 bases). The germline gives CDR1 SGHRS, CDR2 YFSETQ. The CDR3 spans 14 residues. Trimming removed 4 bases at V and 2 bases at J, with 12 bases between.

The gene calls are TRBV28 and TRBJ1-6, with no clear D. Deletions cut 10 bases from V and 0 bases from J, with 10 bases between. This CDR3 contains 14 residues. From germline, CDR1 is MDHEN and CDR2 SYDVKM. The CDR3 coding sequence is TGTGCCACCACTGGAGGCTCCTATAATTCACCCCTCCACTTT. It yields the protein CATTGGSYNSPLHF.

The J gene is TRBJ1-1, the V gene TRBV7-9; the D gene is possibly TRBD1 (5 bases). Trimming left V 6 bases short and J 1 base short, with 12 bases between. Germline CDR1 SEHNR, CDR2 FQNEAQ (reference sequence). CDR3 length: 14 residues. The CDR3 DNA is TGTGCCAGCAGGGATACGGACAAGAACACTGAAGCTTTCTTT. Protein sequence: CASRDTDKNTEAFF.

This clonotype was counted many times. The genes are TRBV10-3 and TRBJ2-1, with TRBD2 as a possible D gene (6 bases). Trimming shortened V by 10 bases and J by 2 bases, and 18 bases separated the two germline ends. Germline lookup yields CDR1 ENHRY and CDR2 SYGVKD. The CDR3 loop spans 15 amino acids. The CDR3 reads CATTVGRETYNEQFF. The DNA for the CDR3 is TGTGCCACCACTGTGGGGCGGGAAACCTACAATGAGCAGTTCTTC.

The V call is TRBV6-1, the J call TRBJ1-6; no clear D. The CDR3 sequence is 12 residues long. The germline V gene encodes CDR1 MNHNS and CDR2 SASEGT. V was clipped by 1 base and J by 9 bases, with 4 bases between them. Here the CDR3 reads CASSEGVSPLHF. CDR3 coding DNA: TGTGCCAGCAGTGAAGGAGTTTCACCCCTCCACTTT.

This clonotype turned up a few times. The J gene is TRBJ1-3, the V gene TRBV20-1; D is unresolved. V lost 5 bases and J lost 6, with 11 bases in between. Germline CDR1 DFQATT, CDR2 SNEGSKA (reference sequence). This CDR3 comprises 12 residues. In nucleotides, the CDR3 is TGCAGTGCTCGATTATTAGAAAACACCATATATTTT. The encoded protein is CSARLLENTIYF.

This clonotype was seen a handful of times. The CDR3 coding sequence is TGCGCCAGCAGCTTGCCGACAGGGGGCGCTTTGGACACCGGGGAGCTGTTTTTT. It encodes CASSLPTGGALDTGELFF. This chain joins TRBV5-1 and TRBJ2-2; TRBD1 matches 10 bases. Germline CDR1 SGHRS, CDR2 YFSETQ. The CDR3 covers 18 residues. Trimming took 1 base from V and 3 from J; bases not matched to a gene: 9.

This clonotype was recorded a few times. The chain couples TRBV14 to TRBJ2-1; 14 bases align to TRBD2. With V trimmed by 4 bases and J by 9 bases, 8 bases remained unmatched. CDR3 length equals 16 residues. Per germline, CDR1 SGHDN and CDR2 FVKESK. The CDR3 region has the DNA TGTGCCAGCAGCCCACCGACTAGCGGGAGGGCCTTTGAGCAGTTCTTC. This codes for CASSPPTSGRAFEQFF.

This clonotype showed up many times. The rearrangement joins TRBV20-1 to TRBJ1-1; no reliable D call. Germline CDR1 reads DFQATT; CDR2 reads SNEGSKA (reference sequence). CDR3 size: 13 residues. In nucleotides, the CDR3 is TGCAGGTGGGAGGGTCAGTCGAACACTGAAGCTTTCTTT. Its translation: CRWEGQSNTEAFF.

Many counts were recorded for this clonotype. The chain carries TRBV6-5 and TRBJ2-3; 11 nucleotides agree with TRBD2. V trimming: 4 bases; J trimming: 6 bases; junction bases outside the gene matches: 6. This CDR3 region has 15 residues. CDR1 and CDR2 from the germline V gene are MNHEY and SVGAGI. CDR3: CASSLAGGRGDTQYF. CDR3 DNA sequence: TGTGCCAGCAGTTTAGCGGGGGGGCGAGGCGATACGCAGTATTTT.

This chain joins TRBV19 and TRBJ2-1, with D perhaps matching TRBD1 or TRBD2 (5 bases each). The CDR3 has 14 amino acids. V was shortened by 1 base and J by 3 bases, with 7 bases between the two germline ends. The germline gives CDR1 LNHDA, CDR2 SQIVND (reference sequence). The CDR3 spells CASSIGDRYNEQFF. Here the CDR3 DNA reads TGTGCCAGTAGTATAGGGGACCGCTACAATGAGCAGTTCTTC.

The chain combines TRBV3-1 with TRBJ1-1; D remains ambiguous. V lost 0 bases to trimming and J lost 6 bases, with 11 bases between them. Germline lookup yields CDR1 LGHDT and CDR2 YNNKEL (reference sequence). The CDR3 consists of 14 residues. DNA of the CDR3: TGTGCCAGCAGCCAAGATAGACTACTCCCTGAAGCTTTCTTT. Its translation is CASSQDRLLPEAFF. The entire variable domain, with the rest obtained from reference TRBV3-1 and TRBJ1-1, is as follows: DTAVSQTPKYLVTQMGNDKSIKCEQNLGHDTMYWYKQDSKKFLKIMFSYNNKELIINETVPNRFSPKSPDKAHLNLHINSLELGDSAVYFCASSQDRLLPEAFFGQGTRLTVV.

In its sample, this clonotype was seen a few times. V usage is TRBV11-2 and J usage is TRBJ1-3; D gene uncertain. Germline V lookup: CDR1 SGHAT, CDR2 FQNNGV. The CDR3 loop spans 14 amino acids. Deletions cut 4 bases from V and 9 bases from J, with 16 bases between. The CDR3: CASSSTQGRATIYF. The CDR3 nucleotides are TGTGCCAGCAGCTCTACGCAAGGTCGCGCCACCATATATTTT. The full variable domain, rest sourced from reference TRBV11-2 and TRBJ1-3, is EAGVAQSPRYKIIEKRQSVAFWCNPISGHATLYWYQQILGQGPKLLIQFQNNGVVDDSQLPKDRFSAERLKGVDSTLKIQPAKLEDSAVYLCASSSTQGRATIYFGEGSWLTVV.

This clonotype has at least ten counts. The J gene is TRBJ2-4, the V gene TRBV27; D not resolved. This CDR3 comprises 12 residues. Trimming took 3 bases from V and 13 from J, leaving 13 bases between them. CDR1 is MNHEY, CDR2 SMNVEV, per germline (reference sequence). CDR3 residues: CASSFVGDEQYF. The CDR3 DNA follows: TGTGCCAGCAGTTTTGTTGGGGATGAACAGTACTTC.

This clonotype was counted ten times or more. The J gene is TRBJ2-2, the V gene TRBV5-1, with 9 bases that match TRBD2. The J segment lost 4 bases and the V segment lost 0 bases, leaving 7 bases of the junction unmatched. Germline CDR1 SGHRS, CDR2 YFSETQ. The length of the CDR3 is 17 residues. CDR3 nucleotides: TGCGCCAGCAGCTTGGTTCCTAGCGGGACGAGCACCGGGGAGCTGTTTTTT. Translating gives CASSLVPSGTSTGELFF.

The sample holds many counts of this clonotype. The gene calls are TRBV5-6 and TRBJ1-5; D unresolved. Germline CDR1 SGHDT, CDR2 YYEEEE. Trimming shortened V by 1 base and J by 0 bases, and 14 bases separated the two germline ends. The CDR3 loop spans 17 amino acids. The CDR3 region has the DNA TGTGCCAGCAGCTTGTACAGTACGCCTAATAGCAATCAGCCCCAGCATTTT. This sequence encodes CASSLYSTPNSNQPQHF.